This TCR beta chain was captured in a study of PD-1 blockade in mismatch repair-deficient tumors. Assay: immunoSEQ multiplex PCR; the TCRdb copy retains only in-frame clones and omits some. The table records tens of thousands of clones, around four fifths of them present only once. The clonotype was recovered from an adult with mismatch repair-deficient cancer. The specimen comprised peripheral blood, sampled 2 weeks after starting pembrolizumab.

CDR3 loop: CASSQDTGTGELFF. CDR3 bases: TGTGCCAGCAGCCAAGATACGGGGACCGGGGAGCTGTTTTTT. The rearrangement uses TRBV4-2 and TRBJ2-2; D possibly corresponds to TRBD2 (5 bases). The germline V gene encodes CDR1 LGHNA and CDR2 YNFKEQ. The CDR3 spans 14 residues. Trimming left V 0 bases short and J 5 bases short, with 7 bases between.